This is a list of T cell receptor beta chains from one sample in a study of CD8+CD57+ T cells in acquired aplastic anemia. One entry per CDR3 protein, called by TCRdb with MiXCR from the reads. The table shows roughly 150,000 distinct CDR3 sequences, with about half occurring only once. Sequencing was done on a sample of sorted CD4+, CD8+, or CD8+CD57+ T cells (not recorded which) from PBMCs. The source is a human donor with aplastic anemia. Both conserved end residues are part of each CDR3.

CASSIPGRGGGETQYF TRBJ2-5 TRBV5-4
CASSRPGQGDSPLHF TRBJ1-6 TRBV19
CASSWTEMDTQYF TRBJ2-3 TRBV7-9
CASSELRPGDGYTF TRBJ1-2 TRBV2
CASNPASEDGYTF TRBJ1-2 TRBV5-1
CASSLQTGAKTQYF TRBJ2-5 TRBV7-6
CSARDGTGLAYEQYF TRBJ2-7 TRBV20-1
CASSRYRVTEAFF TRBJ1-1 TRBV3-1
CASSPGTVSYEQYF TRBJ2-7 TRBV19
CASSESGVELNGYTF TRBJ1-2 TRBV2
CAISLAMDTGELFF TRBJ2-2 TRBV10-3
CASSLGQAYGYTF TRBJ1-2 TRBV19
CASSTTGTVNTEAFF TRBJ1-1 TRBV19
CASSMKDRGYRTGELFF TRBJ2-2 TRBV19
CASSTGLDTEAFF TRBJ1-1 TRBV18
CAISELTLRGGTDTQYF TRBJ2-3 TRBV10-3
CASSRRGGDYGYTF TRBJ1-2 TRBV4-3
CSAIRRGSGEQFF TRBJ2-1 TRBV20-1
CASSQDTRGEQFF TRBJ2-1 TRBV4-3
CASSQAGQNYGYTF TRBJ1-2 TRBV3-1
CASSRDGGYYEQYF TRBJ2-7 TRBV7-2
CASSYSASDQETQYF TRBJ2-5 TRBV6-2/TRBV6-3
CASSQEGRSIRGNEQYF TRBJ2-7 TRBV3-1
CATSERQGTEAFF TRBJ1-1 TRBV24-1
CSRNRGQVNEQFF TRBJ2-1 TRBV29-1
CASSVEGKRAPYTGELFF TRBJ2-2 TRBV9
CASSLLADQPQHF TRBJ1-5 TRBV7-9
CASSEAGGAGNYEQYF TRBJ2-7 TRBV6-1
CSVLLGVGYGYTF TRBJ1-2 TRBV29-1
CSARAGPSNQPQHF TRBJ1-5 TRBV20-1
CASRLTSGGHNEQFF TRBJ2-1 TRBV4-2
CASSQDFGGQMNTEAFF TRBJ1-1 TRBV14
CASSVEVGPYGYTF TRBJ1-2 TRBV9
CASIGSVSRELFF TRBJ2-2 TRBV10-2
CAIKTSVGTNEQFF TRBJ2-1 TRBV10-3
CASSPRTSGRAPTDTQYF TRBJ2-3 TRBV7-9
CAINWQTQHF TRBJ1-5 TRBV10-3
CSALLAGGPTDTQYF TRBJ2-3 TRBV20-1
CASSVEAWGEQFF TRBJ2-1 TRBV9
CASSYGEGLFNSPLHF TRBJ1-6 TRBV6-5
CSARGPGWGDNSPLHF TRBJ1-6 TRBV20-1
CASGIMRTTPSTDTQYF TRBJ2-3 TRBV19
CASTQSGPNNEQFF TRBJ2-1 TRBV6-1
CASSWNFGYNEQFF TRBJ2-1 TRBV11-2
CASSEENTEAFF TRBJ1-1 TRBV2
CATSDPKRDSWYEKLFF TRBJ1-4 TRBV24-1
CASSSPRGSGNTIYF TRBJ1-3 TRBV6-5
CASSPRDRVGYGYTF TRBJ1-2 TRBV7-3